The 14 T cell receptor beta chains listed next were all sequenced from one sample in a study of blood T cell repertoires in COVID-19. The method was immunoSEQ multiplex PCR; TCRdb's version includes in-frame clones alone and lacks a portion of them. The sample consists of some 250,000 clones, approximately 81% of them appearing once. Sequencing used peripheral blood. These receptors were obtained from a woman aged 80 or over with acute or convalescent COVID-19.

This clone turned up a few times. The chain combines TRBV12-5 with TRBJ2-2; D gene ambiguous. The germline V gene has CDR1 LGHNT and CDR2 FRNRAP. V was shortened by 2 bases and J by 7 bases, with 2 bases between the two germline ends. CDR3 size: 11 residues. DNA for the CDR3: TGTGCTAGTGGTTTGCTCGGGGAGCTGTTTTTT. Translating gives CASGLLGELFF.

This clone was seen once. This rearrangement joins TRBV19 to TRBJ1-1; TRBD1 matches 9 bases. V lost 4 bases, J lost 11 bases, and 5 bases stayed unmatched. The CDR3 extends over 12 amino acids. CDR1 is LNHDA and CDR2 is SQIVND in the germline V gene (reference sequence). CDR3 amino acids: CASSKQGAGAFF. The CDR3, as DNA: TGTGCCAGTAGTAAACAGGGGGCTGGGGCTTTCTTT.

This clone was recorded a few times. The chain combines TRBV9 with TRBJ2-6; D is possibly TRBD1 (5 bases). Trimming removed 1 base from V and 12 bases from J, with 8 bases in between. Looked up from germline, CDR1 is SGDLS and CDR2 is YYNGEE. The CDR3 runs 12 residues. The CDR3 bases are TGTGCCAGCAGCGTACAGGGATTCGTCCTGACTTTC. This translates into CASSVQGFVLTF.

DNA of the CDR3: TGTGCCAGCAGTCCGAAATTGACAGGAACTGAAGCTTTCTTT. This translates into CASSPKLTGTEAFF. This rearrangement joins TRBV6-5 to TRBJ1-1, with D perhaps matching TRBD1 (6 bases). CDR1 is MNHEY, CDR2 SVGAGI, per germline. This CDR3 spans 14 amino acids. V lost 5 bases and J lost 5, with 15 bases in between.

A note on this clone: The CDR3 does not end in the conserved phenylalanine or tryptophan, so this is likely a read error. It is unclear where the CDR3 begins or ends on the DNA, so no DNA is shown, and the CDR3 is as TCRdb lists it. The V call is TRBV5-1, the J call TRBJ2-7; no DNA check was done on the table's D call, TRBD2. The CDR3 has 10 residues if both end residues are counted. The germline V gene encodes CDR1 SGHRS and CDR2 YFSETQ. CDR3 sequence reads: CASSFTGFWI.

The CDR3 sequence: CASRSPGTGLLVNYGYTF. In DNA, the CDR3 is TGTGCCAGCAGGTCCCCCGGGACAGGGTTATTAGTAAACTATGGCTACACCTTC. The chain couples TRBV28 to TRBJ1-2, with 9 bases identical to TRBD1. CDR3 length equals 18 residues. Germline V gene sequence: CDR1 MDHEN, CDR2 SYDVKM. J lost 2 bases, V lost 6 bases, and 16 bases had no gene match.

This chain joins TRBV28 and TRBJ1-1; TRBD1 matches 10 bases. Germline CDR1 is MDHEN and CDR2 is SYDVKM. After removal of 6 bases from V and 0 bases from J, the junction contained 13 bases not matched to a gene. The CDR3 extends over 18 amino acids. CDR3 in amino acids: CASSYPWPGQGMNTEAFF. CDR3 in DNA: TGTGCCAGCAGCTACCCTTGGCCGGGACAGGGGATGAACACTGAAGCTTTCTTT.

V is TRBV5-1 and J is TRBJ1-6; the match to TRBD1 covers 11 bases. The CDR3 loop spans 18 amino acids. The ends lost 3 bases at V and 0 bases at J; junction bases unmatched: 5. CDR1 and CDR2 (germline): SGHRS, YFSETQ. The CDR3 DNA reads as TGCGCCAGCAGCTCGGGACAGGGGGGATCCTCCTATAATTCACCCCTCCACTTT. Amino acids: CASSSGQGGSSYNSPLHF. The full variable domain, in which reference TRBV5-1 and TRBJ1-6 provide the parts outside the CDR3, is KAGVTQTPRYLIKTRGQQVTLSCSPISGHRSVSWYQQTPGQGLQFLFEYFSETQRNKGNFPGRFSGRQFSNSRSEMNVSTLELGDSALYLCASSSGQGGSSYNSPLHFGNGTRLTVT.

V is TRBV29-1 and J is TRBJ2-7; 7 nucleotides align to TRBD1. Germline V lookup: CDR1 SQVTM, CDR2 ANQGSEA. The V gene end was trimmed by 4 bases and the J gene end by 0 bases; junction bases not matched to a gene: 6. This CDR3 contains 14 residues. This CDR3 reads CSVALWTGSYEQYF. The CDR3 DNA is TGCAGCGTTGCCCTATGGACAGGCTCCTACGAGCAGTACTTC.

The gene calls are TRBV4-1 and TRBJ1-2, with 8 nucleotides matching TRBD1. Germline lookup yields CDR1 MGHRA and CDR2 YSYEKL. CDR3 length: 15 residues. Losses at the gene ends were 3 bases for V and 4 bases for J; bases not matched to a gene: 7. CDR3 sequence reads: CASSQLGQDTYGYTF. The CDR3 coding sequence is TGCGCCAGCAGCCAGCTGGGACAGGATACCTATGGCTACACCTTC.

The chain has TRBV5-1 and TRBJ1-5, with D maybe TRBD1 (6 bases). CDR3 size: 17 residues. Germline CDR1 is SGHRS and CDR2 is YFSETQ. Trimming stripped 4 bases from V and 0 bases from J, with 17 bases between. The CDR3 reads CASSPGGGRTSNQPQHF. The CDR3 coding sequence is TGCGCCAGCAGCCCGGGTGGGGGCCGGACTAGCAATCAGCCCCAGCATTTT.

The rearrangement joins TRBV11-2 to TRBJ2-1; D is undetermined. This CDR3 spans 12 amino acids. CDR1 and CDR2 from the germline V gene are SGHAT and FQNNGV. Trimming cost V 5 bases and J 8 bases, with 10 bases left between them. For the CDR3, the DNA is TGTGCCAGCAGCCTCATGCGATATGAGCAGTTCTTC. Amino acid sequence: CASSLMRYEQFF.

The chain recombines TRBV29-1 with TRBJ1-1, with 10 bases matching TRBD1. CDR1 and CDR2 (germline): SQVTM, ANQGSEA. The CDR3 is 12 residues long. V lost 7 bases, J lost 9 bases, and 8 bases stayed unmatched. As DNA, the CDR3 is TGCAGCGGTACCCGGACAGGGGGACAAGCTTTCTTT. This encodes CSGTRTGGQAFF.

The table lists this clone with a few counts. J is TRBJ1-3 and V is TRBV5-4, with D possibly being TRBD1 (6 bases). Germline V CDR1 and CDR2: SGHNT, YYREEE (reference sequence). V was pared by 4 bases and J by 4 bases, with 12 bases between. The length of the CDR3 is 14 residues. CDR3 in amino acids: CASSPHTGGNTIYF. DNA of the CDR3: TGTGCCAGCAGCCCTCACACAGGGGGAAACACCATATATTTT.